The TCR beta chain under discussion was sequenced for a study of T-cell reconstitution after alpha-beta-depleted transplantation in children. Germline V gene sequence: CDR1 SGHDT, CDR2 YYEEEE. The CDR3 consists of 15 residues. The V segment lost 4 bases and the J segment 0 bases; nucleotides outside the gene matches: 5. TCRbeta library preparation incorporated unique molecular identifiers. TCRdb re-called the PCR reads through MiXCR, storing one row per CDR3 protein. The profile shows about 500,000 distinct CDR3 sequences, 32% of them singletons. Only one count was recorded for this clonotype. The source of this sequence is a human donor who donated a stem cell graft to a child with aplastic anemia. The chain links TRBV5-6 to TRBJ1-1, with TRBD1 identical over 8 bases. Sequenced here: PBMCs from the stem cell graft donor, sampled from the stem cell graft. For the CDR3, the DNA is TGTGCCAGCAGCCAGACAGGGGCTATGAACACTGAAGCTTTCTTT. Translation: CASSQTGAMNTEAFF. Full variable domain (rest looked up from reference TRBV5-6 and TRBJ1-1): DAGVTQSPTHLIKTRGQQVTLRCSPKSGHDTVSWYQQALGQGPQFIFQYYEEEERQRGNFPDRFSGHQFPNYSSELNVNALLLGDSALYLCASSQTGAMNTEAFFGQGTRLTVV.